These 32 T cell receptor beta chains share one sample of origin, sequenced in a study of T-cell reconstitution after alpha-beta-depleted transplantation in children. Unique molecular identifiers were incorporated when the TCRbeta library was constructed. A single record per CDR3 protein comes from TCRdb applying MiXCR to the PCR reads. The sample yields 900,000 or so distinct CDR3 sequences, approximately 15% seen once. The sample in question was PBMCs, mostly from graft donor cells, obtained 360 days after TCRalphabeta/CD19-depleted stem cell transplant. The receptors were sampled from a male patient younger than 18 who had a stem cell transplant for acute lymphoblastic leukemia, so the T cells may come from the graft donor.

This clonotype came up many times. The rearrangement joins TRBV5-1 to TRBJ2-5; 9 nucleotides line up with TRBD1. Unmatched junction bases numbered 13, after V lost 0 bases and J lost 4 bases. The CDR3 extends over 18 amino acids. Germline assignment: CDR1 SGHRS and CDR2 YFSETQ. The CDR3 DNA sequence: TGCGCCAGCAGCTTGGATCCTTTGACAGGGGGTTATCGAGAGACCCAGTACTTC. It yields the protein CASSLDPLTGGYRETQYF.

Remarks on this clonotype: This may be a read error: a much more frequent sequence differs by one nucleotide. The J gene is TRBJ2-3, the V gene TRBV9; D is possibly TRBD2 (6 bases). Per germline, CDR1 SGDLS and CDR2 YYNGEE. The CDR3 is 13 residues long. V lost 3 bases to trimming and J lost 2 bases, with 7 bases between them. CDR3 sequence (DNA): TGTGCCAGCAGCGGGGACTTCACAGATACGCAGTATTTT. It yields the protein CASSGDFTDTQYF.

This clonotype has only a few counts. The CDR3 here is CASSLAWGREGWEQYF. CDR3 sequence (DNA): TGTGCCAGCAGCTTGGCCTGGGGACGGGAAGGTTGGGAGCAGTACTTC. This chain links TRBV5-5 with TRBJ2-7, with D perhaps TRBD1 or TRBD2 (5 bases each). Trimming stripped 0 bases from V and 7 bases from J, with 20 bases between. The V gene's germline CDR1 is SGHKS and CDR2 YYEKEE (reference sequence). The CDR3 covers 16 residues.

Only a few counts were recorded for this clonotype. This chain joins TRBV20-1 and TRBJ2-3; D is undetermined. Trimming left V 4 bases short and J 7 bases short, with 9 bases between. The CDR3 sequence is 11 residues long. Germline V lookup: CDR1 DFQATT, CDR2 SNEGSKA (reference sequence). The CDR3 bases are TGCAGTGCTAATTGGCCCTATACGCAGTATTTT. Amino acids: CSANWPYTQYF.

This clonotype was detected a few times. The V gene is TRBV20-1, the J gene TRBJ2-7; 7 nucleotides line up with TRBD1. The V gene's germline CDR1 is DFQATT and CDR2 SNEGSKA (reference sequence). The CDR3 is made up of 14 amino acids. Unmatched junction bases numbered 9, after V lost 4 bases and J lost 3 bases. The CDR3 region has the DNA TGCAGTGCTATTCTAGGGGGCTCTCTCTACGAGCAGTACTTC. The encoded protein is CSAILGGSLYEQYF.

V is TRBV5-1 and J is TRBJ2-3, with a tentative D call TRBD2 (5 bases). CDR1 and CDR2 from the germline V gene are SGHRS and YFSETQ. The CDR3 totals 15 residues. V was shortened by 3 bases and J by 2 bases, with 13 bases between the two germline ends. The CDR3 loop is CASSWRGRYTDTQYF. The CDR3 DNA reads TGCGCCAGCAGCTGGAGAGGGCGGTACACAGATACGCAGTATTTT.

In this sample, this clonotype turned up a few times. The genes are TRBV4-1 and TRBJ2-7, with TRBD2 matching over 13 bases. V trimming: 0 bases; J trimming: 6 bases; junction bases outside the gene matches: 8. Germline lookup yields CDR1 MGHRA and CDR2 YSYEKL. The CDR3 length is 17 residues. In nucleotides, the CDR3 is TGCGCCAGCAGCCAAGAGAGGACTAGCGGGAGCCGGAGCGAGCAGTACTTC. It codes for CASSQERTSGSRSEQYF.

The chain is built from TRBV2 and TRBJ1-1, with D possibly matching TRBD1 (5 bases). Germline CDR1 SNHLY, CDR2 FYNNEI. The CDR3 is made up of 16 amino acids. V was shortened by 11 bases and J by 5 bases, with 27 bases between the two germline ends. As DNA, the CDR3 is TGTGCCTCCAGGGTCTCTGCCCTCGGAGGTCAGACTGAAGCTTTCTTT. Amino acid sequence: CASRVSALGGQTEAFF.

About this clonotype itself: Compared with germline, one end of the junction differs, possibly owing to a read error. The J gene is TRBJ2-1, the V gene TRBV24-1, with 9 positions matching TRBD2. This CDR3 has 15 residues. The germline V gene has CDR1 KGHDR and CDR2 SFDVKD. The DNA for the CDR3 is TGTGCCACCAATGATTGCGGGAGGGACTTCAATGAGCAGTTCTTC. Translation gives CATNDCGRDFNEQFF.

The chain carries TRBV4-1 and TRBJ2-5; D may be TRBD1 (6 bases). Germline lookup yields CDR1 MGHRA and CDR2 YSYEKL. Trimming pared 4 bases from V and 3 bases from J, leaving 12 bases between. The CDR3 has 14 amino acids. The DNA for the CDR3 is TGCGCCAGCAGCCGCGGACAGTCAAAAGAGACCCAGTACTTC. Protein product: CASSRGQSKETQYF.

V and J are TRBV28 and TRBJ2-1; D unclear. This CDR3 has 16 residues. V gave up 3 bases and J gave up 5 bases, with 17 bases separating them. CDR1 is MDHEN and CDR2 is SYDVKM in the germline V gene. The CDR3, as DNA: TGTGCCAGCAGTTTTTTGACAAGCGCAACTAACAATGAGCAGTTCTTC. Amino acid sequence: CASSFLTSATNNEQFF.

Only a few counts were recorded for this clonotype. This chain links TRBV10-1 with TRBJ2-1; 10 bases line up with TRBD1. V lost 2 bases and J lost 2; bases outside the gene matches: 3. Germline lookup yields CDR1 WNHNN and CDR2 SYGVQD (reference sequence). The CDR3 is 16 amino acids. CDR3: CASSEGGQGPYNEQFF. DNA of the CDR3: TGCGCCAGCAGTGAGGGGGGACAGGGGCCCTACAATGAGCAGTTCTTC.

This clonotype was detected only a few times. This rearrangement joins TRBV25-1 to TRBJ2-1; either TRBD1 or TRBD2 may fit D (5 bases each). The V and J ends lost 1 base and 6 bases respectively, with 10 bases between them. Germline V lookup: CDR1 MGHDK, CDR2 SYGVNS. The CDR3 is made up of 14 amino acids. CDR3 bases: TGTGCCAGCAGTGAATCCCATGGGGGCAATGAGCAGTTCTTC. It encodes CASSESHGGNEQFF.

The table lists this clonotype with many counts. This chain joins TRBV7-8 and TRBJ2-1; D perhaps matches TRBD2 (5 bases). V was trimmed by 4 bases and J by 8 bases, leaving 9 bases between them. Looked up from germline, CDR1 is SGHVS and CDR2 is FQNEAQ. This CDR3 has 12 residues. The CDR3 DNA follows: TGTGCCAGCAGCTCTAGCAGGTATGAGCAGTTCTTC. It translates to CASSSSRYEQFF.

This clonotype has at least ten counts. The V gene is TRBV18, the J gene TRBJ2-7; D possibly corresponds to TRBD1 (6 bases). The CDR3 length is 16 residues. V dropped 0 bases and J dropped 0 bases, with 12 bases sitting between them. Germline-derived CDR1 and CDR2 are KGHSH and LQKENI. In DNA, the CDR3 is TGTGCCAGCTCACCACCGGGACAAAGCTTCTCCTACGAGCAGTACTTC. It codes for CASSPPGQSFSYEQYF.

This clonotype was seen a few times. The chain has TRBV5-1 and TRBJ1-2; a possible D gene is TRBD1 (6 bases). The V end lost 0 bases, the J end lost 0 bases, and 9 bases lay between the germline ends. CDR1 and CDR2 (germline): SGHRS, YFSETQ. The CDR3 has 15 amino acids. The CDR3: CASSLARTANYGYTF. The CDR3, as DNA: TGCGCCAGCAGCTTGGCAAGGACAGCTAACTATGGCTACACCTTC.

The chain joins TRBV6-4 to TRBJ1-5; no firm D call. Trimming cost V 2 bases and J 1 base, with 21 bases left between them. Per germline, CDR1 MRHNA and CDR2 SNTAGT. The CDR3 totals 19 residues. This CDR3 is CASSDPGVIAAYSNQPQHF. As DNA, the CDR3 is TGTGCCAGCAGTGACCCGGGAGTCATCGCCGCTTACAGCAATCAGCCCCAGCATTTT.

A word on this clonotype: A much larger clone is a single base away; this may be a read error. The chain links TRBV2 to TRBJ1-5; unclear D gene. The CDR3 is made up of 15 amino acids. Germline V gene lookup returns CDR1 SNHLY and CDR2 FYNNEI. V lost 2 bases and J lost 4, with 12 bases in between. As DNA, the CDR3 is TGTGCCAGCAGTGAACGCAGTTATAGAAATCAGCCCCAGCATTTT. Amino acids: CASSERSYRNQPQHF.

In this sample, this clonotype turned up many times. Here the CDR3 reads CASSLVGGETQYF. CDR3 nucleotides: TGCGCCAGCAGCTTGGTAGGAGGAGAGACCCAGTACTTC. The chain has TRBV5-1 and TRBJ2-5, with D maybe TRBD2 (5 bases). This CDR3 spans 13 amino acids. Per germline, CDR1 SGHRS and CDR2 YFSETQ. The V gene lost 0 bases and the J gene lost 4 bases, with 7 bases spanning the gap.

This clonotype was observed at least ten times. This chain joins TRBV5-1 and TRBJ2-3; D is unclear. V lost 0 bases and J 4 bases, leaving 3 bases between the germline ends. In germline, CDR1 is SGHRS, CDR2 YFSETQ. The CDR3 sequence is 12 residues long. The CDR3 sequence is CASSLVADTQYF. CDR3 DNA: TGCGCCAGCAGCTTGGTCGCAGATACGCAGTATTTT.

The chain has TRBV12-3 or TRBV12-4 and TRBJ2-1; D not resolved. The CDR3 is made up of 13 amino acids. The V and J ends lost 6 bases and 7 bases respectively, with 13 bases between them. As DNA, the CDR3 is TGTGCCAGCAGGGAGTACGGTCGAAATGAGCAGTTCTTC. This gives the protein CASREYGRNEQFF.

V is TRBV20-1 and J is TRBJ2-7, with 11 bases identical to TRBD2. This CDR3 comprises 15 residues. From germline, CDR1 is DFQATT and CDR2 SNEGSKA (reference sequence). V shed 1 base, J shed 5 bases, and the junction held 7 bases outside the gene matches. As DNA, the CDR3 is TGCAGTGCTAGAGTGCTAGCGGGAGGCTCGGACGAGCAGTACTTC. Translation gives CSARVLAGGSDEQYF.

This clonotype was found a few times. The rearrangement joins TRBV5-1 to TRBJ1-4; 7 bases fit TRBD1. The trim removed 4 bases at V and 0 bases at J, leaving 6 bases unmatched. The germline V gene has CDR1 SGHRS and CDR2 YFSETQ. The CDR3 length is 16 residues. The CDR3 region has the DNA TGCGCCAGCAGCACTACAGGGGACTCAACTAATGAAAAACTGTTTTTT. This translates into CASSTTGDSTNEKLFF.

This chain uses TRBV5-1 with TRBJ2-5; no firm D call. The germline V gene has CDR1 SGHRS and CDR2 YFSETQ. CDR3 length: 17 residues. Trimming stripped 4 bases from V and 0 bases from J, with 19 bases between. The CDR3 here is CASSEAPISAYQETQYF. The CDR3 nucleotides read TGCGCCAGCAGCGAGGCCCCGATATCAGCGTACCAAGAGACCCAGTACTTC.

The chain employs TRBV6-1 and TRBJ2-5; TRBD1 matches at 8 bases. Germline assignment: CDR1 MNHNS and CDR2 SASEGT. V shed 11 bases and J 2 bases; nucleotides not matched to a gene: 7. This CDR3 is built from 13 residues. The CDR3: CAGQGRLQETQYF. CDR3 DNA sequence: TGTGCCGGACAGGGACGCCTTCAAGAGACCCAGTACTTC.

In its sample, this clonotype was seen a few times. The chain combines TRBV11-2 with TRBJ2-1, with TRBD1 as a possible D gene (5 bases). The V end lost 5 bases, the J end lost 7 bases, and 12 bases lay between the germline ends. Germline V gene lookup returns CDR1 SGHAT and CDR2 FQNNGV. This CDR3 is built from 13 residues. The CDR3 coding sequence is TGTGCCAGCAGCCCATGGCCAGGGAATGAGCAGTTCTTC. The encoded protein is CASSPWPGNEQFF.

This clonotype was recorded many times. The V gene is TRBV6-4, the J gene TRBJ2-3; 11 bases agree with TRBD2. There are 15 residues in the CDR3. Germline V CDR1 and CDR2: MRHNA, SNTAGT. J lost 5 bases, V lost 7 bases, and 8 bases had no gene match. The CDR3 loop reads CASKPSGRPKDTQYF. CDR3 sequence (DNA): TGTGCCAGCAAGCCTAGCGGGAGGCCTAAAGATACGCAGTATTTT.

This clonotype came up a few times. The chain carries TRBV20-1 and TRBJ2-4; TRBD2 matches 7 bases. Germline V lookup: CDR1 DFQATT, CDR2 SNEGSKA (reference sequence). The V and J ends lost 0 bases and 1 base, in that order; junction bases with no gene match: 6. The CDR3 extends over 16 amino acids. In DNA form, the CDR3 reads TGCAGTGCTAGAGATGGAGGGAGGGCCGCCAAAAACATTCAGTACTTC. Protein product: CSARDGGRAAKNIQYF.

The chain is built from TRBV18 and TRBJ2-5; D possibly corresponds to TRBD2 (6 bases). The CDR3 contains 15 residues. Germline V gene sequence: CDR1 KGHSH, CDR2 LQKENI. V was shortened by 6 bases and J by 0 bases, with 14 bases between the two germline ends. DNA of the CDR3: TGTGCCAGCTCCTGGTCAGGGAGGAACCAAGAGACCCAGTACTTC. Amino acid sequence: CASSWSGRNQETQYF.

This chain uses TRBV4-1 with TRBJ2-2, with TRBD2 matching 7 bases. The CDR3 has 16 residues. Looked up from germline, CDR1 is MGHRA and CDR2 is YSYEKL. J lost 1 base, V lost 8 bases, and 10 bases had no gene match. Here the CDR3 reads CASRTWERENTGELFF. The CDR3 region has the DNA TGCGCCAGCCGGACCTGGGAGCGGGAGAACACCGGGGAGCTGTTTTTT.

V is TRBV12-3 or TRBV12-4 and J is TRBJ2-7, with TRBD1 matching over 8 bases. The CDR3 runs to 14 residues. Trimming cost V 6 bases and J 3 bases; bases outside gene matches: 7. The CDR3 DNA reads as TGTGCCAGCAGAGCGACAGGGGTGGGCTACGAGCAGTACTTC. As protein: CASRATGVGYEQYF.

This chain uses TRBV29-1 with TRBJ2-5, with no clear D. This CDR3 comprises 12 residues. V was cut by 7 bases and J by 3 bases, with 12 bases left in between. Per germline, CDR1 SQVTM and CDR2 ANQGSEA. For the CDR3, the DNA is TGCAGCGAAGGGCGGTACAAAGAGACCCAGTACTTC. This sequence encodes CSEGRYKETQYF.